This TCR beta chain was sequenced during a study of T-cell reconstitution after alpha-beta-depleted transplantation in children. This clonotype has more than one count but fewer than ten. Per the germline V gene, CDR1 is MNHEY and CDR2 is SVGAGI. The V end lost 4 bases, the J end lost 0 bases, and 6 bases lay between the germline ends. The length of the CDR3 is 14 residues. A TCRbeta library incorporating unique molecular identifiers was prepared. TCRdb analysed the PCR reads with MiXCR anew, one entry per CDR3 protein. The table lists 500,000 or so distinct CDR3 sequences, about 31% of them singletons.

The source was PBMCs from the stem cell graft donor, collected from the stem cell graft. This TCR derives from a human donor who donated a stem cell graft to a child with aplastic anemia. The chain uses TRBV6-5 and TRBJ1-4; D call uncertain. DNA for the CDR3: TGTGCCAGCAGTTTCAGCACAACTAATGAAAAACTGTTTTTT. It specifies CASSFSTTNEKLFF.